This TCR beta chain was recorded in a study of immune cell composition in non-small cell lung cancer. Points from the study as a whole: Overall clonality, unlike maximal tumour-associated clone frequency, did not predict TIL reactivity.

This clone occurred a few times. The antigen remains unidentified. Generated by immunoSEQ multiplex PCR, the TCRdb table keeps only in-frame clones and is missing some. This table holds some 2,000 clones, 70% to 85% found once. J lost 2 bases, V lost 5 bases, and 2 bases had no gene match. The CDR3 is 15 amino acids. In germline, CDR1 is SNHLY, CDR2 FYNNEI. V usage is TRBV2 and J usage is TRBJ2-3; 12 bases align to TRBD2. Sequenced sample: lung tumor tissue. The sequence was collected from a human donor with non-small cell lung cancer. CDR3 in DNA: TGTGCCAGCAGTCGACTAGCGGGAGCCACAGATACGCAGTATTTT. As protein: CASSRLAGATDTQYF.